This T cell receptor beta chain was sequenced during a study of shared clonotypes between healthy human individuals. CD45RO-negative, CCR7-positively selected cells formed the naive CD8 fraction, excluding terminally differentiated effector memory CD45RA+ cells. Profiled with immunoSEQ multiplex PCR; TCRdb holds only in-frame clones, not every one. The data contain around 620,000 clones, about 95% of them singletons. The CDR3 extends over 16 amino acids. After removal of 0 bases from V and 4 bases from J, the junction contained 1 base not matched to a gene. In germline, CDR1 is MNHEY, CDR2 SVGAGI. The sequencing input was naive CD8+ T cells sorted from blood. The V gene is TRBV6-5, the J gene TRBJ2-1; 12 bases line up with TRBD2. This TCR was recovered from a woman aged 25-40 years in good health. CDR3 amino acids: CASSYSGLAGYNEQFF. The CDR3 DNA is TGTGCCAGCAGTTACTCGGGACTAGCGGGTTACAATGAGCAGTTCTTC.